These 5 T cell receptor beta chains came from one sample sequenced in a study of T cell changes during pregnancy in multiple sclerosis. TCRdb's table, derived via immunoSEQ multiplex PCR, lists solely in-frame clones and lacks some. This sample has tens of thousands of clones, with 94% found just once. The sequencing here drew on CD4+ T cells from peripheral blood mononuclear cells, taken in the first trimester of pregnancy. Every receptor here comes from a female donor with multiple sclerosis, enrolled in a pregnancy study.

This chain connects TRBV30 to TRBJ1-6; no clear D gene. Per the germline V gene, CDR1 is GTSNPN and CDR2 is SVGIG (reference sequence). V lost 0 bases and J 14 bases, leaving 14 bases between the germline ends. This CDR3 is 13 amino acids long. The CDR3 loop reads CAWSVTAPGTLHF. CDR3 DNA: TGTGCCTGGAGTGTAACGGCTCCGGGGACCCTCCACTTT.

This chain joins TRBV11-2 and TRBJ1-6, with D perhaps TRBD1 (6 bases). Germline lookup yields CDR1 SGHAT and CDR2 FQNNGV. Trimming pared 3 bases from V and 8 bases from J, leaving 8 bases between. The CDR3 spans 13 residues. The chain's CDR3 is CASSFYRDSPLHF. The CDR3 coding sequence is TGTGCCAGCAGCTTTTACAGGGATTCACCCCTCCACTTT.

CDR3 in amino acids: CASRGRKETQYF. The CDR3, as DNA: TGTGCCAGCAGGGGGCGGAAGGAGACCCAGTACTTC. The chain employs TRBV6-1 and TRBJ2-5, with D possibly TRBD1 on 5 matching bases. The CDR3 length is 12 residues. V lost 6 bases, J lost 5 bases, and 10 bases lay in between. Germline V gene lookup returns CDR1 MNHNS and CDR2 SASEGT.

The chain uses TRBV11-2 and TRBJ2-3, with 11 bases lining up with TRBD2. The CDR3 has 16 residues. Germline CDR1 reads SGHAT; CDR2 reads FQNNGV. The V gene end was trimmed by 3 bases and the J gene end by 2 bases; junction bases not matched to a gene: 4. CDR3 sequence (DNA): TGTGCCAGCAGCTTCCGACTAGCGGGAAACACAGATACGCAGTATTTT. Protein product: CASSFRLAGNTDTQYF.

This chain uses TRBV18 with TRBJ2-7; 7 nucleotides align to TRBD2. The V and J ends lost 1 base and 5 bases, in that order; junction bases with no gene match: 5. The CDR3 covers 14 residues. Germline V gene data show CDR1 as KGHSH and CDR2 as LQKENI. CDR3 sequence reads: CASSPLSGGHEQYF. The DNA of the CDR3 is TGTGCCAGCTCACCACTATCGGGGGGTCACGAGCAGTACTTC.